These 18 T cell receptor beta chains came from one sample sequenced in a study of OX40 agonist ivuxolimab in advanced cancers. Profiled with immunoSEQ multiplex PCR; TCRdb holds only in-frame clones, not every one. The sample gives about 62,000 clones, approximately 85% of which show up once; approximately 11% is in the top ten. The source material was CD4+ or CD8+ T cells sorted from blood, sampled in a trial of the OX40 agonist ivuxolimab. The receptors originated from an adult with an advanced solid tumor such as melanoma, head and neck, liver or kidney cancer.

The rearrangement links TRBV4-3 to TRBJ2-3; 11 bases map to TRBD2. V shed 4 bases, J shed 3 bases, and the junction held 6 bases outside the gene matches. The CDR3 is 16 residues long. The V gene's germline CDR1 is LGHNA and CDR2 YSLEER. The CDR3 sequence is CASSLSRTSGTDTQYF. Here the CDR3 DNA reads TGCGCCAGCAGCCTAAGCCGGACTAGCGGGACAGATACGCAGTATTTT.

The chain combines TRBV11-2 with TRBJ2-2, with 9 bases fitting TRBD1. Germline assignment: CDR1 SGHAT and CDR2 FQNNGV. This CDR3 is 14 amino acids long. J was trimmed by 7 bases and V by 4 bases; bases with no gene match: 4. The CDR3 is CASSSGTGIGELFF. CDR3 coding DNA: TGTGCCAGCAGCTCCGGGACAGGGATCGGGGAGCTGTTTTTT. Full variable domain (missing parts from reference TRBV11-2 and TRBJ2-2): EAGVAQSPRYKIIEKRQSVAFWCNPISGHATLYWYQQILGQGPKLLIQFQNNGVVDDSQLPKDRFSAERLKGVDSTLKIQPAKLEDSAVYLCASSSGTGIGELFFGEGSRLTVL.

This clone was picked up many times. V is TRBV27 and J is TRBJ1-1; D is undetermined. CDR3 length: 14 residues. Trimming stripped 6 bases from V and 0 bases from J, with 11 bases between. Germline V gene data show CDR1 as MNHEY and CDR2 as SMNVEV (reference sequence). The CDR3 DNA follows: TGTGCCAGCAGCGGCGGAAGGATGAACACTGAAGCTTTCTTT. Amino acids: CASSGGRMNTEAFF.

The chain carries TRBV5-1 and TRBJ2-7, with D possibly TRBD2 on 7 matching bases. V was cut by 4 bases and J by 4 bases, with 12 bases left in between. Germline CDR1 SGHRS, CDR2 YFSETQ. CDR3 length: 13 residues. The DNA for the CDR3 is TGCGCCAGCAGCGGGGGGGCCCGGTACGAGCAGTACTTC. It encodes CASSGGARYEQYF.

This chain links TRBV6-5 with TRBJ2-1; D not certain. Trimming left V 6 bases short and J 3 bases short, with 12 bases between. The CDR3 loop spans 14 amino acids. Germline CDR1 is MNHEY and CDR2 is SVGAGI. CDR3 bases: TGTGCCAGCAGGAGGCAGACCCTCTACAATGAGCAGTTCTTC. Translating gives CASRRQTLYNEQFF.

The chain carries TRBV6-5 and TRBJ2-7, with a weak D call TRBD1 (6 bases). The V gene lost 6 bases and the J gene lost 0 bases, with 12 bases spanning the gap. CDR1 MNHEY and CDR2 SVGAGI come from the germline V gene. The CDR3 runs 14 residues. CDR3 coding DNA: TGTGCCAGCAGACCTCAGGGGACCTCCTACGAGCAGTACTTC. Protein product: CASRPQGTSYEQYF.

The chain employs TRBV7-2 and TRBJ2-1, with a tentative D call TRBD2 (6 bases). Between the trimmed V and J ends, which lost 5 bases and 1 base, there was a span of 12 bases. The CDR3 runs to 15 residues. CDR1 and CDR2 (germline): SGHTA, FQGNSA. The CDR3 DNA sequence: TGTGCCAGCAGCACAGCGGGTTTATCCTACAATGAGCAGTTCTTC. Translated, it gives CASSTAGLSYNEQFF.

This clone has more than one count but fewer than ten. The chain couples TRBV20-1 to TRBJ1-1; D is uncertain. The V gene lost 3 bases and the J gene lost 5 bases, with 7 bases spanning the gap. The CDR3 runs to 11 residues. Germline V gene sequence: CDR1 DFQATT, CDR2 SNEGSKA (reference sequence). The CDR3 loop is CSARGGTEAFF. DNA for the CDR3: TGCAGTGCTAGGGGTGGGACTGAAGCTTTCTTT.

This clone came up a few times. The V and J genes are TRBV5-6 and TRBJ2-7; the D gene is possibly TRBD2 (7 bases). The CDR3 is 15 amino acids. V gave up 0 bases and J gave up 3 bases, with 13 bases separating them. Germline V gives CDR1 SGHDT, CDR2 YYEEEE. The CDR3 loop is CASSLGGGAYYEQYF. Here the CDR3 DNA reads TGTGCCAGCAGCTTGGGTGGGGGGGCCTACTACGAGCAGTACTTC.

The chain joins TRBV6-5 to TRBJ2-1; a weak D match, TRBD2 (5 bases). The CDR3 runs 13 residues. The germline gives CDR1 MNHEY, CDR2 SVGAGI. Trimming stripped 8 bases from V and 6 bases from J, with 14 bases between. This CDR3 reads CASRGTVSNEQFF. CDR3 nucleotides: TGTGCCAGCCGGGGTACCGTAAGCAATGAGCAGTTCTTC.

The gene calls are TRBV15 and TRBJ2-7; possible D gene TRBD1, 6 bases. The CDR3 spans 15 residues. Trimming pared 3 bases from V and 4 bases from J, leaving 16 bases between. Germline values: CDR1 LNHNV, CDR2 YYDKDF (reference sequence). This chain's CDR3 is CATSSGLGASYEQYF. CDR3 DNA sequence: TGTGCCACCAGCAGTGGTCTGGGGGCATCTTACGAGCAGTACTTC.

The chain links TRBV7-9 to TRBJ2-2; the D gene is possibly TRBD1 (6 bases). Per germline, CDR1 SEHNR and CDR2 FQNEAQ (reference sequence). V shed 4 bases and J shed 4 bases, with 16 bases lying between them. The CDR3 runs 16 residues. CDR3 nucleotides: TGTGCCAGCAGCTGGCTTGAGGGGGAGAGCACCGGGGAGCTGTTTTTT. The encoded protein is CASSWLEGESTGELFF.

This chain joins TRBV4-3 and TRBJ2-7, with 10 positions matching TRBD2. V lost 4 bases to trimming and J lost 3 bases; unmatched junction nucleotides: 9. The length of the CDR3 is 16 residues. Per the germline V gene, CDR1 is LGHNA and CDR2 is YSLEER. CDR3 in amino acids: CASSLGRWTSGYEQYF. The DNA of the CDR3 is TGCGCCAGCAGCCTCGGACGGTGGACTAGCGGCTACGAGCAGTACTTC.

In its sample, this clone was seen once. The chain joins TRBV19 to TRBJ2-5; 8 bases are a match to TRBD2. The V and J ends lost 5 bases and 3 bases, in that order; junction bases with no gene match: 5. Germline V lookup: CDR1 LNHDA, CDR2 SQIVND (reference sequence). The CDR3 contains 14 residues. In DNA form, the CDR3 reads TGTGCCAGTAGTTCGGGACTAGAGGAAGAGACCCAGTACTTC. Its protein product is CASSSGLEEETQYF.

The chain is built from TRBV6-5 and TRBJ1-2; D gene uncertain. The CDR3 has 12 amino acids. V was trimmed by 6 bases and J by 0 bases, leaving 5 bases between them. CDR1 is MNHEY, CDR2 SVGAGI, per germline. The CDR3 sequence: CASREANYGYTF. The CDR3 DNA sequence: TGTGCCAGCAGGGAAGCTAACTATGGCTACACCTTC.

This clone turned up a few times. The gene calls are TRBV4-1 and TRBJ2-3; 7 bases align to TRBD2. Germline loops: CDR1 MGHRA, CDR2 YSYEKL. The length of the CDR3 is 14 residues. The junction had 3 bases not matched to a gene; V was cut back by 0 bases and J by 6 bases. The CDR3 DNA is TGCGCCAGCAGCCAAGAAGGCGGGGGTGATACGCAGTATTTT. Translation gives CASSQEGGGDTQYF.

As for this clone: The identical CDR3 is also encoded by other nucleotide sequences in the sample. The chain is built from TRBV29-1 and TRBJ1-5; D may be TRBD1 (5 bases). Between the trimmed V and J ends, which lost 5 bases and 2 bases, there was a span of 13 bases. The germline V gene has CDR1 SQVTM and CDR2 ANQGSEA. The CDR3 spans 14 residues. Written as DNA, the CDR3 is TGCAGCGTTCGGGCGGGACCGGGCAATCAGCCCCAGCATTTT. Residues: CSVRAGPGNQPQHF.

This rearrangement joins TRBV6-6 to TRBJ1-2, with D unclear. The CDR3 is 14 residues long. The germline gives CDR1 MNHNY, CDR2 SVGAGI (reference sequence). V was shortened by 9 bases and J by 8 bases, with 22 bases between the two germline ends. This CDR3 reads CASFVEEGSQGYTF. Written as DNA, the CDR3 is TGTGCCAGTTTCGTCGAGGAGGGTTCTCAAGGCTACACCTTC.